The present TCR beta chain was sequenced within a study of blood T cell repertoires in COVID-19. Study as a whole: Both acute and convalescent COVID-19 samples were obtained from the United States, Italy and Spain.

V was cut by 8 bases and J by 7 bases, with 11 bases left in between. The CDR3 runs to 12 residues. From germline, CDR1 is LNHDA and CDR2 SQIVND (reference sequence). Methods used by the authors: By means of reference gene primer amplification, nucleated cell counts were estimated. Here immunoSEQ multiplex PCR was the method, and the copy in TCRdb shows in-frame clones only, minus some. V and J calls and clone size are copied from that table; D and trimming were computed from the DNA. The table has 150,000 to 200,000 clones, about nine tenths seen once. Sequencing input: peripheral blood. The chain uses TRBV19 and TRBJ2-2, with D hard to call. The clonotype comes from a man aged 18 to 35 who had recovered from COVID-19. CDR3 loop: CASQLGVGELFF. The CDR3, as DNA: TGTGCCAGTCAGTTGGGCGTCGGGGAGCTGTTTTTT. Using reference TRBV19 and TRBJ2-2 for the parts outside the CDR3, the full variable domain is DGGITQSPKYLFRKEGQNVTLSCEQNLNHDAMYWYRQDPGQGLRLIYYSQIVNDFQKGDIAEGYSVSREKKESFPLTVTSAQKNPTAFYLCASQLGVGELFFGEGSRLTVL.